These 20 T cell receptor beta chains were sequenced from one sample in a study of prognosis after radiotherapy for stage I lung cancer. Two rounds of multiplex PCR amplified TCR beta CDR3 from genomic DNA. Amplification in first-round PCR relied on primers specific to each TRBV and TRBJ gene. TCRdb re-derived calls from the multiplex PCR reads in MiXCR, one entry per CDR3 protein. The table has some 17,000 distinct CDR3 sequences, around 30% seen once. Specimen: PBMCs, collected before or after stereotactic body radiation therapy (not recorded which). The receptors derive from a donor over 45 with non-small cell lung cancer.

This clonotype has at least ten counts. The gene calls are TRBV6-1 and TRBJ2-3; 7 bases match TRBD2. The CDR3 length is 15 residues. V lost 5 bases, J lost 2 bases, and 7 bases stayed unmatched. Germline CDR1 MNHNS, CDR2 SASEGT. CDR3 in amino acids: CASSTTSRYTDTQYF. Written as DNA, the CDR3 is TGTGCCAGCAGTACGACTAGCAGGTACACAGATACGCAGTATTTT.

By sample share, this clonotype is medium-sized. The chain joins TRBV5-1 to TRBJ2-2; D unresolved. There are 15 residues in the CDR3. Trimming removed 4 bases from V and 1 base from J, with 11 bases in between. Looked up from germline, CDR1 is SGHRS and CDR2 is YFSETQ. CDR3 sequence (DNA): TGCGCCAGCAGCGAACCGCAGGAGAACACCGGGGAGCTGTTTTTT. Translating it yields CASSEPQENTGELFF.

This clonotype was seen at least ten times. CDR3 sequence: CASRQRTSGIDTQYF. The CDR3 coding sequence is TGTGCCAGCAGACAAAGGACTAGCGGGATAGATACGCAGTATTTT. The chain uses TRBV12-3 or TRBV12-4 and TRBJ2-3; 12 nucleotides match TRBD2. CDR3 length: 15 residues. V shed 6 bases, J shed 5 bases, and the junction held 6 bases outside the gene matches.

With respect to this clonotype: This sequence may be a read error, since a much larger clone differs from it by one base. The gene calls are TRBV20-1 and TRBJ1-1; D possibly corresponds to TRBD1 (5 bases). The CDR3 consists of 14 residues. V shed 3 bases and J shed 1 base, with 12 bases lying between them. Germline V gene lookup returns CDR1 DFQATT and CDR2 SNEGSKA (reference sequence). CDR3 residues: CSASDEGRNTEAFF. CDR3 in DNA: TGCAGTGCTAGCGATGAGGGGCGGAACACTGAAGCTTTCTTT.

Worth noting for this clonotype: A far larger clone is a single base away, which makes a read error likely. The chain recombines TRBV6-2 or TRBV6-3 with TRBJ1-1; D is undetermined. The CDR3 loop spans 13 amino acids. Germline CDR1 MNHEY, CDR2 SVGEGT. The CDR3 DNA reads TGTGCCAGCAGTGAACAGATGAAAACTGAAGCTTTCTTT. Translated: CASSEQMKTEAFF.

Judged by abundance, this clonotype is medium-sized. V is TRBV27 and J is TRBJ2-7; 9 bases line up with TRBD1. Unmatched junction bases numbered 10, after V lost 7 bases and J lost 3 bases. Germline V lookup: CDR1 MNHEY, CDR2 SMNVEV (reference sequence). The CDR3 is made up of 15 amino acids. The CDR3 loop reads CASTPTGGLVYEQYF. The CDR3 nucleotides are TGTGCCAGCACACCGACAGGGGGTTTAGTCTACGAGCAGTACTTC.

Ten or more counts support this clonotype. The J gene is TRBJ2-2, the V gene TRBV6-1; D is ambiguous. V was clipped by 5 bases and J by 0 bases, with 10 bases between them. Germline V CDR1 and CDR2: MNHNS, SASEGT. CDR3 length: 15 residues. The CDR3 coding sequence is TGTGCCAGCAGTCCGCTGGTCGCGAACACCGGGGAGCTGTTTTTT. This gives the protein CASSPLVANTGELFF.

In its sample, this clonotype was seen a few times. The rearrangement links TRBV9 to TRBJ2-3; D unresolved. The V gene lost 6 bases and the J gene lost 2 bases, with 7 bases spanning the gap. The CDR3 spans 12 residues. The germline V gene encodes CDR1 SGDLS and CDR2 YYNGEE. In DNA form, the CDR3 reads TGTGCCAGCACCCCCCCCACAGATACGCAGTATTTT. Its protein product is CASTPPTDTQYF.

This clonotype was observed at least ten times. The chain is built from TRBV20-1 and TRBJ2-5, with 10 nucleotides matching TRBD1. The J segment lost 5 bases and the V segment lost 5 bases, leaving 11 bases of the junction unmatched. The CDR3 extends over 15 amino acids. CDR1 and CDR2 (germline): DFQATT, SNEGSKA (reference sequence). DNA of the CDR3: TGCAGTGCTTCCTCCGGGACAGGGGCTAGTGAGACCCAGTACTTC. Translation: CSASSGTGASETQYF.

This clonotype was found many times. The chain couples TRBV6-1 to TRBJ2-5, with D unresolved. Trimming pared 7 bases from V and 5 bases from J, leaving 11 bases between. Germline V CDR1 and CDR2: MNHNS, SASEGT. The CDR3 is made up of 12 amino acids. CDR3 in DNA: TGTGCCAGCACCGACTCAGTTGAGACCCAGTACTTC. It translates to CASTDSVETQYF.

The count of this clonotype is one. The chain carries TRBV6-1 and TRBJ2-5; 7 positions agree with TRBD1. With V trimmed by 5 bases and J by 9 bases, 18 bases remained unmatched. The germline gives CDR1 MNHNS, CDR2 SASEGT. CDR3 length: 16 amino acids. CDR3 residues: CASSRPSTGRWESQYF. Written as DNA, the CDR3 is TGTGCCAGCAGTCGGCCTTCGACAGGGAGATGGGAGTCCCAGTACTTC.

This clonotype was picked up many times. The gene calls are TRBV20-1 and TRBJ2-7; TRBD2 matches at 9 bases. Losses at the gene ends were 3 bases for V and 4 bases for J; bases not matched to a gene: 4. The germline V gene has CDR1 DFQATT and CDR2 SNEGSKA (reference sequence). The CDR3 covers 13 residues. The DNA for the CDR3 is TGCAGTGCTAGGACTAGCGGAGCTTACGAGCAGTACTTC. It encodes CSARTSGAYEQYF.

This chain joins TRBV6-5 and TRBJ1-6; D remains ambiguous. The CDR3 sequence is 17 residues long. Germline lookup yields CDR1 MNHEY and CDR2 SVGAGI. V gave up 2 bases and J gave up 9 bases, with 20 bases separating them. The CDR3 sequence: CASSYDRRIGGSSPLHF. The CDR3 DNA sequence: TGTGCCAGCAGTTACGATAGGCGGATAGGAGGGAGTTCACCCCTCCACTTT.

In its sample, this clonotype was seen many times. The genes are TRBV13 and TRBJ2-7; D call uncertain. Germline V gene data show CDR1 as PRHDT and CDR2 as FYEKMQ (reference sequence). CDR3 size: 13 residues. Trimming pared 2 bases from V and 5 bases from J, leaving 10 bases between. CDR3 nucleotide sequence: TGTGCCAGCAGCTTAACCGACTCGAACGAGCAGTACTTC. Amino acid sequence: CASSLTDSNEQYF.

With regard to this clonotype: One end of the junction does not line up with germline, which may come from a read error. V gene TRBV28 combines with J gene TRBJ1-5, with TRBD1 as a possible D gene (5 bases). CDR1 and CDR2 (germline): MDHEN, SYDVKM. The CDR3 runs to 13 residues. CDR3 sequence: CASSSRGRQPQRF. In nucleotides, the CDR3 is TGTGCCAGCAGTTCACGGGGCCGTCAGCCCCAGCGTTTT.

The table lists this clonotype with many counts. The chain has TRBV28 and TRBJ1-6; 7 positions match TRBD1. The CDR3 has 15 amino acids. V gave up 4 bases and J gave up 6 bases; unmatched junction bases: 6. CDR1 and CDR2 (germline): MDHEN, SYDVKM. Here the CDR3 reads CASSYKGAANSPLHF. The CDR3 DNA follows: TGTGCCAGCAGTTATAAGGGGGCTGCTAATTCACCCCTCCACTTT.

About this clonotype: This likely came from a read error, as a far larger clone is one base away. The chain couples TRBV6-8 to TRBJ2-5; D unclear. The CDR3 consists of 14 residues. With 6 bases removed from V and 3 bases from J, the gap between germline ends came to 14 bases. Germline CDR1 reads MNHGY; CDR2 reads SAAAGT. In DNA form, the CDR3 reads TGTGCCAGCAGGGAACCGGTACAAGAAGAGACCCAGTACTTC. Protein product: CASREPVQEETQYF.

For this clonotype: Its ends do not fully match the called genes, so a read error is possible. V gene TRBV6-2 or TRBV6-3 combines with J gene TRBJ1-1; D remains ambiguous. The CDR3 is made up of 14 amino acids. The germline gives CDR1 MNHEY, CDR2 SVGEGT. CDR3: CAISYSASRTEAFF. The CDR3 bases are TGTGCCATCAGTTACTCTGCCAGCCGCACTGAAGCTTTCTTT.

About this clonotype itself: A read error likely explains this, since a far larger clone differs by one base. V is TRBV7-2 and J is TRBJ1-5; D is possibly TRBD1 (5 bases). Trimming removed 1 base from V and 3 bases from J, with 13 bases in between. In germline, CDR1 is SGHTA, CDR2 FQGNSA. The length of the CDR3 is 16 residues. CDR3 loop: CASSLGGSGLNQPQHF. DNA for the CDR3: TGTGCCAGCAGCTTAGGGGGCTCAGGCCTCAATCAGCCCCAGCATTTT.

A remark on this clonotype: The junction departs from germline at one end; a sequencing error may be responsible. The chain recombines TRBV7-9 with TRBJ1-2; perhaps TRBD1 as D (5 bases). Germline V gives CDR1 SEHNR, CDR2 FQNEAQ (reference sequence). This CDR3 has 13 residues. In DNA, the CDR3 is TGTGCCAACAGCCTTCGTGAGGGGCGTGGCTACACCTTC. Protein sequence: CANSLREGRGYTF.